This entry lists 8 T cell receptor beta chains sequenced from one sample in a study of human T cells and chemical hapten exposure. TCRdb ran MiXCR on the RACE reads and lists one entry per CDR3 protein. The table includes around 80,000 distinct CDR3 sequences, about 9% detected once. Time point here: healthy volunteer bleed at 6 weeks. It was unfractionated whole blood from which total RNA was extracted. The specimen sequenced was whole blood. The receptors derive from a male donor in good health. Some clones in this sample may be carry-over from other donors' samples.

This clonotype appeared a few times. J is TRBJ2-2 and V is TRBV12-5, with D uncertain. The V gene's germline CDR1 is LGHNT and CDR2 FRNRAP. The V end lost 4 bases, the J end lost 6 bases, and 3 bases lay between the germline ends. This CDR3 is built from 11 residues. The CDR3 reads CASGSPGELFF. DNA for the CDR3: TGTGCTAGTGGTTCCCCCGGGGAGCTGTTTTTT.

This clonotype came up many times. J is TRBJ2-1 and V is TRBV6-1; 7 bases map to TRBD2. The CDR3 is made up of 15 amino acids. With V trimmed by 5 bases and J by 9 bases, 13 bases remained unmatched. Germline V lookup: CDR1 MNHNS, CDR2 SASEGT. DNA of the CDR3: TGTGCCAGCAGTTCCTTGACTAGCCCGGAGGGTGAGCAGTTCTTC. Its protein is CASSSLTSPEGEQFF.

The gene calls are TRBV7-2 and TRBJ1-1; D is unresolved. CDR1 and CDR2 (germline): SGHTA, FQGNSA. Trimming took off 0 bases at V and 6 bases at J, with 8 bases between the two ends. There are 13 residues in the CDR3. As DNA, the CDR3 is TGTGCCAGCAGCTTAGCCCTGACGCCTGAAGCTTTCTTT. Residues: CASSLALTPEAFF.

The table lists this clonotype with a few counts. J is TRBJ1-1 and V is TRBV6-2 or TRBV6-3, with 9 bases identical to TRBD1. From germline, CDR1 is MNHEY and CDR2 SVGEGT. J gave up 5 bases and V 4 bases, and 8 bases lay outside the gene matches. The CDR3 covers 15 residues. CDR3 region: CASSSPGQGRTEAFF. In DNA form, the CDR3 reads TGTGCCAGCAGTTCGCCGGGACAGGGAAGGACTGAAGCTTTCTTT.

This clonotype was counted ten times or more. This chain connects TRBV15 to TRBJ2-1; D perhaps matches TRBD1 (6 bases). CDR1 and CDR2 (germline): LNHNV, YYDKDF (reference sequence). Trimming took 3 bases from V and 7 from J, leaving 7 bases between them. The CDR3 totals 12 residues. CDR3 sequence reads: CATSSTGNEQFF. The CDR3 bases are TGTGCCACCAGCAGTACAGGGAATGAGCAGTTCTTC.

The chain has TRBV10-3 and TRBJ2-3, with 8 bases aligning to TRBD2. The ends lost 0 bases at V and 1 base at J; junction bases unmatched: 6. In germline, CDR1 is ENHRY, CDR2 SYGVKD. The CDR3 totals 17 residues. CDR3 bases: TGTGCCATCAGTGAGTCGGTGCGGGGGGTACGCACAGATACGCAGTATTTT. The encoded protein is CAISESVRGVRTDTQYF.

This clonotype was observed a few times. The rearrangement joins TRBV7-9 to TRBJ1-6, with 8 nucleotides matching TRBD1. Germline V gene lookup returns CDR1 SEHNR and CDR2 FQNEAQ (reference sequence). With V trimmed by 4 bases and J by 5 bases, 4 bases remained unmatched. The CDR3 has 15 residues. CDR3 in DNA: TGTGCCAGCAGCTCTTCGGGACAGGATAATTCACCCCTCCACTTT. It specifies CASSSSGQDNSPLHF.

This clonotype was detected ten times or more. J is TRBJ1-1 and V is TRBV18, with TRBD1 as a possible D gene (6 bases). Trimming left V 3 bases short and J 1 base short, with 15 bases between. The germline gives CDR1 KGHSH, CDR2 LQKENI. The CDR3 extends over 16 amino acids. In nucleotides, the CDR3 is TGTGCCAGCTCACCCCTCGACAGGACGGAGAACACTGAAGCTTTCTTT. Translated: CASSPLDRTENTEAFF.